These T cell receptor beta chains were read from a single sample in a study of blood T cells in healthy people across ages. Each CDR3 protein is one row after TCRdb ran MiXCR on the 5' RACE reads. The table records about 900,000 distinct CDR3 sequences, about 62% of them present only once. Sequencing was carried out using blood. Every receptor here comes from a man under 40 in good health. Both conserved end residues are part of each CDR3. The order of the fields is V gene, J gene, CDR3 protein.

>TRBV10-3|TRBJ1-1
CAITNTGFPNTEAFF
>TRBV6-6|TRBJ1-2
CASSFEHRDRGRGYTF
>TRBV6-2/TRBV6-3|TRBJ2-1
CASSSPCQGPDYNEQFF
>TRBV10-3|TRBJ2-7
CAISELGERTYEQYF
>TRBV7-9|TRBJ2-2
CASSLAQGGGGELFF
>TRBV27|TRBJ1-6
CASSLSGTYPSPLHF
>TRBV7-2|TRBJ2-3
CASSPSVTGGTHTQYF
>TRBV7-9|TRBJ2-7
CASRHPGQSYEQYF
>TRBV12-3/TRBV12-4|TRBJ2-7
CASSLERSEQYF
>TRBV27|TRBJ2-1
CASSTVQGLNNEQFF
>TRBV12-3/TRBV12-4|TRBJ2-5
CASSPAGGQETQYF
>TRBV7-8|TRBJ2-7
CAGSLQGGRYEQYF
>TRBV7-3|TRBJ1-5
CASSSTGNYQPQHF
>TRBV20-1|TRBJ2-3
CSASRAGDNTDTQYF
>TRBV7-2|TRBJ2-5
CASIKRGGLETQYF
>TRBV4-2|TRBJ1-5
CASSLAAGQDNQPQHF
>TRBV6-2/TRBV6-3|TRBJ1-1
CASNIYVDTEAFF
>TRBV3-1|TRBJ1-5
CASSQMGPGSNQPQHF
>TRBV29-1|TRBJ1-2
CSVETEKGTNYGYTF
>TRBV29-1|TRBJ2-5
CSVGPTGVETQYF
>TRBV7-9|TRBJ2-7
CASSLMASEQYF
>TRBV28|TRBJ1-6
CASSLHTGYNSPLHF
>TRBV29-1|TRBJ2-1
CSVGATSGVDEQFF
>TRBV4-1|TRBJ2-7
CASSQGSGGFSYEQYF
>TRBV27|TRBJ2-1
CASSFLAETLREQFF
>TRBV21-1|TRBJ2-1
CASSNRDRHNEQFF
>TRBV9|TRBJ1-5
CASSRTGGMSNQPQHF
>TRBV6-2/TRBV6-3|TRBJ2-1
CASSYSRGLADNNEQFF
>TRBV28|TRBJ1-4
CASSTGGASPTNEKLFF
>TRBV6-4|TRBJ2-1
CASKSGLAGEGEQFF
>TRBV4-3|TRBJ2-3
CASSQDRDGTDTQYF
>TRBV6-1|TRBJ2-3
CASSLAGGLYTDTQYF
>TRBV7-8|TRBJ2-3
CASSSSPTDTQYF
>TRBV7-9|TRBJ2-1
CASSLVKLPTDEQFF
>TRBV27|TRBJ2-5
CASSPRPDTETQYF
>TRBV2|TRBJ2-1
CASNSGASYNEQFF
>TRBV7-8|TRBJ2-1
CASSLVASGYNEQFF
>TRBV10-3|TRBJ2-5
CAISQDQGGRETQYF
>TRBV12-3/TRBV12-4|TRBJ1-4
CASSQTGTNEKLFF
>TRBV5-1|TRBJ1-2
CASSNMGGQGTFNYGYTF
>TRBV27|TRBJ2-4
CASRTLRGQGNIQYF
>TRBV9|TRBJ2-1
CASSVAFGTSGASSYNEQFF
>TRBV7-6|TRBJ2-3
CASSSGTGQYF
>TRBV4-3|TRBJ2-4
CASSQDGQGPNIQYF